Listed below are T cell receptor beta chains from one sample, sequenced in a study of T cell responses to AZD1222 COVID-19 vaccine. This table comes from immunoSEQ multiplex PCR, and its TCRdb copy is limited to in-frame clones, with some not included. The sample has 100,000 to 150,000 clones, approximately 90% seen once. Sequencing used peripheral blood, obtained on day 0 of AZD1222 vaccination. Source of these receptors: an adult in good health. Each CDR3 is given with its conserved first and last residue. Fields, in order: clone size, J gene, D gene, V gene, CDR3 protein. The D gene is left open where the match is weak. Size is omitted from some rows. Given values are once, few, many or a class for expanded clones.

clone size: once; J gene: TRBJ1-1; D gene: TRBD1; V gene: TRBV29-1; CDR3 protein: CSAGAQGAGTEAFF
clone size: .; J gene: TRBJ2-2; D gene: .; V gene: TRBV9; CDR3 protein: CASERAPRTGELFF
clone size: .; J gene: TRBJ2-3; D gene: TRBD2; V gene: TRBV5-5; CDR3 protein: CASSPGNSGNTDTQYF
clone size: .; J gene: TRBJ2-1; D gene: .; V gene: TRBV18; CDR3 protein: CASSPPGAGQGGEQFF
clone size: .; J gene: TRBJ2-1; D gene: .; V gene: TRBV19; CDR3 protein: CASSTTLYNGEQFF
clone size: .; J gene: TRBJ2-1; D gene: TRBD2; V gene: TRBV7-8; CDR3 protein: CASSLVLAGVSEQFF
clone size: .; J gene: TRBJ1-6; D gene: .; V gene: TRBV4-3; CDR3 protein: CASSQVLTQPLHF
clone size: once; J gene: TRBJ1-3; D gene: .; V gene: TRBV28; CDR3 protein: CASSPNRSGNTIYF
clone size: .; J gene: TRBJ2-3; D gene: .; V gene: TRBV7-2; CDR3 protein: CASSLAGADDTQYF
clone size: once; J gene: TRBJ1-4; D gene: TRBD1; V gene: TRBV3-1/TRBV3-2; CDR3 protein: CAASAGGGGEKLFF
clone size: .; J gene: TRBJ1-1; D gene: TRBD1; V gene: TRBV5-1; CDR3 protein: CASSLGQMNTEAFF
clone size: .; J gene: TRBJ2-3; D gene: .; V gene: TRBV5-1; CDR3 protein: CASSTGYGTQYF
clone size: .; J gene: TRBJ2-3; D gene: .; V gene: TRBV25-1; CDR3 protein: CASSVGGPDTQYF
clone size: .; J gene: TRBJ1-1; D gene: TRBD1; V gene: TRBV10-2; CDR3 protein: CASRTGGPTEAFF
clone size: few; J gene: TRBJ2-7; D gene: TRBD2; V gene: TRBV4-1; CDR3 protein: CASSLFRTSGRYEQYF
clone size: .; J gene: TRBJ2-1; D gene: TRBD2; V gene: TRBV6-5; CDR3 protein: CASSSLAGVKHNEQFF
clone size: .; J gene: TRBJ2-4; D gene: .; V gene: TRBV6-1; CDR3 protein: CASSEVNIQYF
clone size: .; J gene: TRBJ1-6; D gene: .; V gene: TRBV27; CDR3 protein: CASSFGLSNSPLHF
clone size: .; J gene: TRBJ2-1; D gene: TRBD1; V gene: TRBV5-5; CDR3 protein: CASSLSTGNEQFF
clone size: .; J gene: TRBJ2-3; D gene: .; V gene: TRBV6-5; CDR3 protein: CASNLRDITDTQYF
clone size: .; J gene: TRBJ1-3; D gene: .; V gene: TRBV5-1; CDR3 protein: CASSLASSSGNTIYF
clone size: .; J gene: TRBJ1-2; D gene: TRBD1; V gene: TRBV3-1/TRBV3-2; CDR3 protein: CASSLSAGTGFDYGYTF
clone size: .; J gene: TRBJ1-4; D gene: TRBD1; V gene: TRBV5-6; CDR3 protein: CAGNRGEKLFF
clone size: .; J gene: TRBJ1-1; D gene: TRBD1; V gene: TRBV6-4; CDR3 protein: CASRDPDRAKNTEAFF
clone size: .; J gene: TRBJ2-3; D gene: .; V gene: TRBV28; CDR3 protein: CASRPTRGAKHTQYF
clone size: .; J gene: TRBJ2-6; D gene: TRBD1; V gene: TRBV5-1; CDR3 protein: CASSTGQTLSGANVLTF
clone size: .; J gene: TRBJ2-2; D gene: TRBD1; V gene: TRBV5-8; CDR3 protein: CASSPDRGGTGELFF
clone size: .; J gene: TRBJ2-3; D gene: TRBD2; V gene: TRBV24-1; CDR3 protein: CATSDFGGDTQYF
clone size: .; J gene: TRBJ2-7; D gene: .; V gene: TRBV28; CDR3 protein: CASSRPPGYEQYF
clone size: few; J gene: TRBJ2-1; D gene: .; V gene: TRBV20-1; CDR3 protein: CSARDRSQFF
clone size: .; J gene: TRBJ2-2; D gene: .; V gene: TRBV28; CDR3 protein: CASSLHSRGTGELFF
clone size: once; J gene: TRBJ2-2; D gene: TRBD2; V gene: TRBV18; CDR3 protein: CASSPTILADTGELFF
clone size: .; J gene: TRBJ2-3; D gene: .; V gene: TRBV5-1; CDR3 protein: CASSSILTHTDTQYF
clone size: .; J gene: TRBJ2-1; D gene: TRBD1; V gene: TRBV5-5; CDR3 protein: CASSLADRGKHGQFF
clone size: .; J gene: TRBJ2-7; D gene: .; V gene: TRBV6-6; CDR3 protein: CASSLGPSYEQYF
clone size: .; J gene: TRBJ2-2; D gene: .; V gene: TRBV2; CDR3 protein: CASRANFGELFF